These T cell receptor beta chains were read from a single sample in a study of post-analysis software for immune sequencing data. Each CDR3 protein gets one entry after TCRdb re-called the PCR reads with MiXCR. There are fewer than 700,000 distinct CDR3 sequences in the sample; about 40% occur only once, and 1.5% to 2% lies in the top ten. Material for sequencing was blood. All receptors come from a girl aged 5-17 years with multiple sclerosis. CDR3s include the opening cysteine and the closing phenylalanine or tryptophan. A D gene is named only where the DNA matches it firmly. Expanded clones get a size class; other rows say once, few or many, or leave the size out.

D	V	J	size	CDR3	DNA
.	TRBV21-1	TRBJ2-7	.	CASSPPQETGGGYEQYF	TGTGCCAGCAGCCCCCCTCAGGAGACAGGGGGCGGTTACGAGCAGTACTTC
.	TRBV4-1	TRBJ2-5	few	CASSQTSIATQYF	TGCGCCAGCAGCCAGACCTCCATAGCTACCCAGTACTTC
TRBD1	TRBV6-5	TRBJ2-7	few	CASIGTGGRKIYEQYF	TGTGCCAGCATTGGGACAGGGGGCCGTAAAATCTACGAGCAGTACTTC
TRBD1	TRBV13	TRBJ1-2	.	CASSPQGAEGYTF	TGTGCCAGCAGCCCACAGGGGGCGGAAGGCTACACCTTC
.	TRBV10-3	TRBJ2-7	few	CAIRAQDYEQYF	TGTGCCATCAGGGCCCAGGACTACGAGCAGTACTTC
.	TRBV9	TRBJ2-7	.	CASSLSSGTLSYEQYF	TGTGCCAGCAGCTTATCCTCCGGGACTCTCTCCTACGAGCAGTACTTC
TRBD2	TRBV10-3	TRBJ2-1	few	CAISEPGTSGSDEQFF	TGTGCCATCAGTGAGCCCGGGACTAGCGGGAGCGATGAGCAGTTCTTC
.	TRBV29-1	TRBJ1-1	.	CSVLPQGGSTEAFF	TGCAGCGTCCTCCCACAGGGTGGGTCCACTGAAGCTTTCTTT
TRBD2	TRBV6-4	TRBJ2-3	many	CASSDGRATDTQYF	TGTGCCAGCAGTGACGGGAGGGCCACAGATACGCAGTATTTT
TRBD1	TRBV4-1	TRBJ1-1	.	CASSPGQGITEAFF	TGCGCCAGCAGCCCGGGACAGGGGATCACTGAAGCTTTCTTT
TRBD1	TRBV6-6	TRBJ2-5	once	CASTSPTGKETQYF	TGTGCCAGCACCAGCCCGACAGGGAAGGAGACCCAGTACTTC
.	TRBV4-1	TRBJ2-1	few	CASSPGGTRAGHEQFF	TGCGCCAGCAGCCCAGGGGGGACTAGGGCGGGGCATGAGCAGTTCTTC
TRBD2	TRBV5-1	TRBJ2-3	.	CASSLVLAGNTDTQYF	TGCGCCAGCAGCTTGGTTCTAGCGGGGAACACAGATACGCAGTATTTT
.	TRBV20-1	TRBJ2-1	few	CSASEGSSYNEQFF	TGCAGTGCTAGTGAGGGGAGCTCCTACAATGAGCAGTTCTTC
.	TRBV12-3/TRBV12-4	TRBJ1-2	.	CASSPTPGGYGYTF	TGTGCCAGCAGCCCAACCCCGGGTGGCTATGGCTACACCTTC
.	TRBV9	TRBJ1-2	.	CASSVADRDMYGYTF	TGTGCCAGCAGCGTAGCCGACCGGGACATGTATGGCTACACCTTC
TRBD2	TRBV20-1	TRBJ2-7	.	CSARDLRLARAYEQYF	TGCAGTGCTAGAGATCTCCGACTAGCGCGAGCCTACGAGCAGTACTTC